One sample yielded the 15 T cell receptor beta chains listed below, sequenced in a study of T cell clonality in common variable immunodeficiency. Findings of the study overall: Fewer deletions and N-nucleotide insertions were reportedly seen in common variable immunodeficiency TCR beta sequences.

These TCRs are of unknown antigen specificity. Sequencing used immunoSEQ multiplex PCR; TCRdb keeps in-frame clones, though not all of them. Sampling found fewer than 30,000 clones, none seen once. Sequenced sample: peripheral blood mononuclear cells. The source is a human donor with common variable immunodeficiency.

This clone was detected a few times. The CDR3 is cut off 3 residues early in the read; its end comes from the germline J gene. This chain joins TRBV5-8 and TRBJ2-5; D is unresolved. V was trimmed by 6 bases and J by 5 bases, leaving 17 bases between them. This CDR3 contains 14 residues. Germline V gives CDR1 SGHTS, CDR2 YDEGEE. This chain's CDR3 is CASIGGLTRETQYF. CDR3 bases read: TGTGCCAGCATCGGTGGCCTCACCAGGGAGACC.

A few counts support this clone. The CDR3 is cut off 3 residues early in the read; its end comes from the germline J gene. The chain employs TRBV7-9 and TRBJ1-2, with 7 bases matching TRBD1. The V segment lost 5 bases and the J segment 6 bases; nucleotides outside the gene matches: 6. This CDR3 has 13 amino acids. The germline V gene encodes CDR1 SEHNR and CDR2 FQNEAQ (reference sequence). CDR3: CASSPDRVNGYTF. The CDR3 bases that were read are TGTGCCAGCAGCCCCGACAGGGTGAATGGC.

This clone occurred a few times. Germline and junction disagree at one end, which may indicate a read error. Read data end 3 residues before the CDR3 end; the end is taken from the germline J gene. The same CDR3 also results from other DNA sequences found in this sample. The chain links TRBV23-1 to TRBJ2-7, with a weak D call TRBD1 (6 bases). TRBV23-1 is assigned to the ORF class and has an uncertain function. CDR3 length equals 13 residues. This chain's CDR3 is CASSQRGGYEQYF. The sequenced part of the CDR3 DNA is TGCGCCAGTAGTCAACGAGGGGGATACGAG.

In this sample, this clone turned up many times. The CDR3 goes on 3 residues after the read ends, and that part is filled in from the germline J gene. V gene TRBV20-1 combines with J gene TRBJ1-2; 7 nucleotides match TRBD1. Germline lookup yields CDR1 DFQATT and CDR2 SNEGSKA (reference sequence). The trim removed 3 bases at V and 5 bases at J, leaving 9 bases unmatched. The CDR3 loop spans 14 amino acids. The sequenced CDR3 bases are TGCAGTGCTAGCAGACAGGGTGGGTGGTATGGC. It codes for CSASRQGGWYG. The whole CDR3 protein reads CSASRQGGWYGYTF.

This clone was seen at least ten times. The covered CDR3 bases are TGTGCCAGCAGGTCCGGGACAGGGATCTTCGAG. Translating it yields CASRSGTGIFE. The entire CDR3 protein is CASRSGTGIFEQYF. The J gene is TRBJ2-7, the V gene TRBV7-9; 9 bases match TRBD1. Sequencing ends 3 residues short of the CDR3 end; the germline J gene provides the rest. Germline loops: CDR1 SEHNR, CDR2 FQNEAQ (reference sequence). The CDR3 consists of 14 residues. The ends lost 6 bases at V and 6 bases at J; junction bases unmatched: 9.

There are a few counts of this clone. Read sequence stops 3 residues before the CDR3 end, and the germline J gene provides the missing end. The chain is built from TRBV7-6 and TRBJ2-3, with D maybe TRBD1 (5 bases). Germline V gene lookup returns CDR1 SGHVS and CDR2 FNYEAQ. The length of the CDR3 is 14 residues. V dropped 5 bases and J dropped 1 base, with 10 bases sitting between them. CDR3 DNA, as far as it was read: TGTGCCAGCAGCGGGGCTAGGCGCACAGATACG. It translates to CASSGARRTDT. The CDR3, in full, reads CASSGARRTDTQYF.

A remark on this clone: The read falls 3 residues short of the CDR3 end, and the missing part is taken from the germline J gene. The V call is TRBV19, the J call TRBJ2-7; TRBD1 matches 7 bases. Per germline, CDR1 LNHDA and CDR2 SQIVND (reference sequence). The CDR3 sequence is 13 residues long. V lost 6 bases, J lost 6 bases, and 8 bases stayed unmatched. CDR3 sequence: CASSEGQILEQYF. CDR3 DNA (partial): TGTGCCAGTAGCGAGGGACAGATACTCGAG.

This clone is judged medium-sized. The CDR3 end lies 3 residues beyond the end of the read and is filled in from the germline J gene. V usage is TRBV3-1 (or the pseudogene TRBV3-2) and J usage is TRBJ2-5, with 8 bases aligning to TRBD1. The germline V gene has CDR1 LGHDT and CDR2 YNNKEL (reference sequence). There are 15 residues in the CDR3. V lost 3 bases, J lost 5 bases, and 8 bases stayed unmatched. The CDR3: CASSQGQAPRETQYF. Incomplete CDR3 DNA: TGTGCCAGCAGCCAGGGACAGGCCCCGAGGGAGACC.

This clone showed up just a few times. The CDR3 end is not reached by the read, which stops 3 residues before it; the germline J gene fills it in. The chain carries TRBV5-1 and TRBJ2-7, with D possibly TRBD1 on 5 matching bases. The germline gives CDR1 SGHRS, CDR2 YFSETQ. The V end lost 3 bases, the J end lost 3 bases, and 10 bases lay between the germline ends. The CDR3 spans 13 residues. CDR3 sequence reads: CASSYDRYYEQYF. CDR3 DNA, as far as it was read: TGCGCCAGCAGCTACGACAGATACTACGAG.

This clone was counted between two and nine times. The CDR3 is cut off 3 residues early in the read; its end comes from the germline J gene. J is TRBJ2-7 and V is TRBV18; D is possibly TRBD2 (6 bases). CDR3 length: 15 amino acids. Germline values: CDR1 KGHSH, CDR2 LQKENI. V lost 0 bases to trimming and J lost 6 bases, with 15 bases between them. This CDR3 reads CASSPPEAPRGEQYF. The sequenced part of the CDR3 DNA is TGTGCCAGCTCACCACCGGAAGCACCGCGGGGCGAG.

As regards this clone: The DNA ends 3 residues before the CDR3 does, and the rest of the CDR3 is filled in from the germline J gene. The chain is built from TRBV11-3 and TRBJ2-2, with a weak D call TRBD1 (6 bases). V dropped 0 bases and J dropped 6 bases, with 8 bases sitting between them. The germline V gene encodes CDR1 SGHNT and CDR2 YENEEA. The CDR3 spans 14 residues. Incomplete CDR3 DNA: TGTGCCAGCAGCTTAGAGAGGACAGCCGGGGAG. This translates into CASSLERTAGE. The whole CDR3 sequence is CASSLERTAGELFF.

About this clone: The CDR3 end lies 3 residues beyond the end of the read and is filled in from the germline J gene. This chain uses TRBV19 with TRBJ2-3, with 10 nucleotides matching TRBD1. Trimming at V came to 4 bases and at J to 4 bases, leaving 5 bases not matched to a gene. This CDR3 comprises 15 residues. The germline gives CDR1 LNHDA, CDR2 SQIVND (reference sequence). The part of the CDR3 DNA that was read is TGTGCCAGTAGTACCGGGACAGGGGCGGCAGATACG. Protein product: CASSTGTGAADT. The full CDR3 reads CASSTGTGAADTQYF.

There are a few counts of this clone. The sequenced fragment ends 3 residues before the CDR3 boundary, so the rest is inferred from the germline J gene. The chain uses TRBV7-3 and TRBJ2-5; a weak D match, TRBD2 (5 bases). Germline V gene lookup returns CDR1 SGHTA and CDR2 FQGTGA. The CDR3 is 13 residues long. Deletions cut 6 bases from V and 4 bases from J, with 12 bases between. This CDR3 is CASSGGGLETQYF. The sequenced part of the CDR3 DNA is TGTGCCAGCAGTGGTGGCGGGTTAGAGACC.

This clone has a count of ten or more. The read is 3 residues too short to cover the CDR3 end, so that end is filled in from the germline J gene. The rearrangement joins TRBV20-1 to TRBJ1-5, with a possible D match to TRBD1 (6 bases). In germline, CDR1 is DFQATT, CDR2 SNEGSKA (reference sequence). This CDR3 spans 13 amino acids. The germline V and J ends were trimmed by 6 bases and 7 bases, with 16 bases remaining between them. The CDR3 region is CSAGRGRGQPQHF. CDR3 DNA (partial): TGCAGTGCCGGAAGGGGAAGGGGGCAGCCC.

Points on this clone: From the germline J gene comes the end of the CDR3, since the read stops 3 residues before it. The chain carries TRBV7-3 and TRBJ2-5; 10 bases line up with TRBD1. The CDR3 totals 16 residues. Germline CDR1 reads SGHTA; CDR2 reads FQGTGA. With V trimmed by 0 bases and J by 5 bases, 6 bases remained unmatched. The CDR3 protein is CASSLTSGQGGETQYF. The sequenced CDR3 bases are TGTGCCAGCAGCTTAACGTCAGGACAGGGGGGTGAGACC. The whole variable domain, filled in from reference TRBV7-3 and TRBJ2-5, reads GAGVSQTPSNKVTEKGKYVELRCDPISGHTALYWYRQSLGQGPEFLIYFQGTGAADDSGLPNDRFFAVRPEGSVSTLKIQRTERGDSAVYLCASSLTSGQGGETQYFGPGTRLLVL.